A single sample is the source of the 9 T cell receptor beta chains below, sequenced in a study of blood T cell repertoires in COVID-19 (dated by TCRdb to the early 2020s). The library was built by means of the immunoSEQ multiplex PCR assay. TCRdb retrieved this table from immuneACCESS and kept in-frame rearrangements only. Not all clones are present; in checked studies, unresolved V genes account for under half, and no reason is known for the remainder. A total of under 250,000 clones appear in this sample, roughly 84% of them only once. The top ten clonotypes cover around 17% of the sample. Sequenced: peripheral blood. Every receptor here comes from a man in his fifties or sixties with COVID-19, enrolled during active disease.

The chain recombines TRBV7-3 with TRBJ2-2, with D uncertain. Germline CDR1 and CDR2: SGHTA and FQGTGA. V was trimmed by 1 base and J by 2 bases, leaving 11 bases between them. The CDR3 sequence is 16 residues long. CDR3 in amino acids: CASSLMARPNTGELFF. As DNA, the CDR3 is TGTGCCAGCAGCTTAATGGCTAGGCCTAACACCGGGGAGCTGTTTTTT.

The chain is built from TRBV28 and TRBJ1-6, with D perhaps matching TRBD1 (6 bases). V was shortened by 3 bases and J by 3 bases, with 12 bases between the two germline ends. Germline V lookup: CDR1 MDHEN, CDR2 SYDVKM. The CDR3 runs to 16 residues. CDR3 DNA sequence: TGTGCCAGCAGTTTGAGGCAGGGGAGCTATAATTCACCCCTCCACTTT. It is translated as CASSLRQGSYNSPLHF.

The sample holds one count of this clone. CDR3 protein: CASSLYAGGSYEQYF. The CDR3 nucleotides are TGCGCCAGCAGCTTGTACGCAGGGGGCTCCTACGAGCAGTACTTC. The chain combines TRBV5-1 with TRBJ2-7; 7 bases line up with TRBD1. This CDR3 has 15 residues. The J segment lost 0 bases and the V segment lost 1 base, leaving 4 bases of the junction unmatched. Germline CDR1 is SGHRS and CDR2 is YFSETQ. Full variable domain (rest looked up from reference TRBV5-1 and TRBJ2-7): KAGVTQTPRYLIKTRGQQVTLSCSPISGHRSVSWYQQTPGQGLQFLFEYFSETQRNKGNFPGRFSGRQFSNSRSEMNVSTLELGDSALYLCASSLYAGGSYEQYFGPGTRLTVT.

The chain has TRBV5-5 and TRBJ2-1; 7 nucleotides match TRBD2. Germline V gene lookup returns CDR1 SGHKS and CDR2 YYEKEE (reference sequence). CDR3 length equals 16 residues. The V gene end was trimmed by 4 bases and the J gene end by 1 base; junction bases not matched to a gene: 8. The CDR3 DNA sequence: TGTGCCAGCAGCCCCGTAAGCGGGGAGTCCTACAATGAGCAGTTCTTC. Protein sequence: CASSPVSGESYNEQFF.

The J gene is TRBJ2-3, the V gene TRBV27, with D possibly being TRBD2 (5 bases). Germline V gives CDR1 MNHEY, CDR2 SMNVEV (reference sequence). V gave up 6 bases and J gave up 7 bases, with 14 bases separating them. The CDR3 has 13 amino acids. The DNA for the CDR3 is TGTGCCAGCAGACCCCAGTCGGGGTATACGCAGTATTTT. Amino acids: CASRPQSGYTQYF.

The sample holds one count of this clone. This rearrangement joins TRBV2 to TRBJ2-7; perhaps TRBD2 as D (6 bases). V was shortened by 5 bases and J by 3 bases, with 14 bases between the two germline ends. The CDR3 loop spans 14 amino acids. Germline CDR1 is SNHLY and CDR2 is FYNNEI. The CDR3 DNA sequence: TGTGCCAGCAGTTTACGATCTAGCGTCTACGAGCAGTACTTC. Translated, it gives CASSLRSSVYEQYF.

J is TRBJ2-3 and V is TRBV7-6, with a tentative D call TRBD1 (5 bases). Looked up from germline, CDR1 is SGHVS and CDR2 is FNYEAQ. Trimming removed 1 base from V and 0 bases from J, with 14 bases in between. The CDR3 contains 17 residues. CDR3 coding DNA: TGTGCCAGCAGCTTAGTAGTCGACAGCCTAAGCACAGATACGCAGTATTTT. It encodes CASSLVVDSLSTDTQYF.

V is TRBV2 and J is TRBJ2-4; D is undetermined. The CDR3 runs to 13 residues. Germline loops: CDR1 SNHLY, CDR2 FYNNEI. Trimming pared 6 bases from V and 9 bases from J, leaving 15 bases between. The CDR3 nucleotides read TGTGCCAGCAGAACCACAACTTCGGGCATTCAGTACTTC. It translates to CASRTTTSGIQYF.

This clone came up once. The chain has TRBV20-1 and TRBJ1-1; unclear D gene. CDR1 and CDR2 from the germline V gene are DFQATT and SNEGSKA (reference sequence). This CDR3 contains 11 residues. Trimming cost V 4 bases and J 4 bases, with 7 bases left between them. For the CDR3, the DNA is TGCAGTGCTACTATGGTCACTGAAGCTTTCTTT. Its translation is CSATMVTEAFF.